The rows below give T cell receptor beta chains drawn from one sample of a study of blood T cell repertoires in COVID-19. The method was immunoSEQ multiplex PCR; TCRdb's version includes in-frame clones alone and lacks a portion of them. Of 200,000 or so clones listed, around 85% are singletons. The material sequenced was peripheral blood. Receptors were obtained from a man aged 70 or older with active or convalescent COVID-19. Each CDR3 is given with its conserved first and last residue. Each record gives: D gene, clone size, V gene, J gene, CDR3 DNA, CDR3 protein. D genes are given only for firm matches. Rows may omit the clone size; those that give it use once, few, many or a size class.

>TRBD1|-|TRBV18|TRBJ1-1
TGTGCCAGCTCCCCAGGACAGGGAACTGAAGCTTTCTTT
CASSPGQGTEAFF
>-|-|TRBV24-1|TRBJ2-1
TGTGCCACCAGTGAAGCGATGAACAATGAGCAGTTCTTC
CATSEAMNNEQFF
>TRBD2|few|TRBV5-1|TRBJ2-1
TGCGCCAGCAGAGCAAATAGCGGGGGGTCCTACAATGAGCAGTTCTTC
CASRANSGGSYNEQFF
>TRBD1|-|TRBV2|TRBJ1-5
TGTGCCAGCAGTGAAGGACAGGGGAGTCAGCCCCAGCATTTT
CASSEGQGSQPQHF
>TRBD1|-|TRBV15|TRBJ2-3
TGTGCCACCAGCAGACTCAGGGGGCTGGCAGATACGCAGTATTTT
CATSRLRGLADTQYF
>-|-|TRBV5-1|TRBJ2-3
TGCGCCAGCAGCTTGGGCGGGCCCACAGATACGCAGTATTTT
CASSLGGPTDTQYF
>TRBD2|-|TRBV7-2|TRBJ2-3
TGTGCCAGCAGCTTGCCTAGCGGGGTTTACACAGATACGCAGTATTTT
CASSLPSGVYTDTQYF
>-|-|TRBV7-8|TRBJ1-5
TGTGCCAGCAGCTTATCAGGGGCCTCCATCAATCAGCCCCAGCATTTT
CASSLSGASINQPQHF
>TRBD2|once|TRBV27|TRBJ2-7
TGTGCCAGCAGTTCCGCCGGGACTAGCGGGGCCCCTTCCTACGAGCAGTACTTC
CASSSAGTSGAPSYEQYF
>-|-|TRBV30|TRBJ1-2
TGTGCCTGGGAACCACTAGTTAACAACTATGGCTACACCTTC
CAWEPLVNNYGYTF
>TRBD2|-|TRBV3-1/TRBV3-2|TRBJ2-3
TGTGCCAGCAGCCAAAAAGGCCTAGCGGGGATCACAGATACGCAGTATTTT
CASSQKGLAGITDTQYF
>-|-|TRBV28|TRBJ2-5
TGTGCCAGCAGTTTAAGGGTCCGGGGTTTGGCCCAGTACTTC
CASSLRVRGLAQYF
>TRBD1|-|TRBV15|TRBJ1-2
TGTGCCACCAGCAGGAACAGGGGGGCATATGGCTACACCTTC
CATSRNRGAYGYTF
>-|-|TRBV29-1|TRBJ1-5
TGCAGCGTCCGGGTATCAGGGGATAGCAATCAGCCCCAGCATTTT
CSVRVSGDSNQPQHF
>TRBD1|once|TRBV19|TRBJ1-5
TGTGCCAGTAGTATGACAGGGGAGAATCAGCCCCAGCATTTT
CASSMTGENQPQHF
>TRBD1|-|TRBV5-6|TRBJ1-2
TGTGCCAGCTCGAAGGGCCCAGGGGGCCTTAACTATGGCTACACCTTC
CASSKGPGGLNYGYTF
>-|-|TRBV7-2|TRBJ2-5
TGTGCCAGCAGCTTAGGTATTCAAGAGACCCAGTACTTC
CASSLGIQETQYF
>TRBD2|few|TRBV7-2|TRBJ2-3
TGTGCCAGCAGCCTAGCGGGGGCCCTCACAGATACGCAGTATTTT
CASSLAGALTDTQYF
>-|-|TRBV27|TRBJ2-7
TGTGCCAGCTCGCGCTCCTCCACAGGCTACGAGCAGTACTTC
CASSRSSTGYEQYF
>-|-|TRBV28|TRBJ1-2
TGTGCCAGCACTGGGCCGGCCCGTTATGGCTACACCTTC
CASTGPARYGYTF
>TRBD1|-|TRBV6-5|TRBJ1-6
TGTGCCAGCAGGACCGGGACAGGGGGCTCACCCCTCCACTTT
CASRTGTGGSPLHF
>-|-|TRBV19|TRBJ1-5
TGTGCCAGTAGTCATTCGGGGGGCGGCAATCAGCCCCAGCATTTT
CASSHSGGGNQPQHF
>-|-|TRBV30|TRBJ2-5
TGTGCCTGGAGTGCCTCAAGAGGAGAGACCCAGTACTTC
CAWSASRGETQYF
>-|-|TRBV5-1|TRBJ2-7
TGCGCCAGCAGCCCCGAGGGCCGGGGACAGTACTTC
CASSPEGRGQYF
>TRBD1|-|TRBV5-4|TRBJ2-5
TGTGCCAGCAGCTCCGGGACAGGGTTTGGGGAGACCCAGTACTTC
CASSSGTGFGETQYF
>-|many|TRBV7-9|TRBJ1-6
TGTGCCAGCAGCTTAGTCTCGTCTTCACCCCTCCACTTT
CASSLVSSSPLHF
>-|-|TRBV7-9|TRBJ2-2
TGTGCCAGCACCTCTAATGGGGCAAGCTGGACCGGGGAGCTGTTTTTT
CASTSNGASWTGELFF
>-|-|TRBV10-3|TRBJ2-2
TGTGCCATCAGTGAGAATGGGGATGGCGGGATGAGGATCGGGGAGCTGTTTTTT
CAISENGDGGMRIGELFF
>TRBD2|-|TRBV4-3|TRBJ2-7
TGCGCCAGCAGCCAAGATCAATGGGGGGGCTACGAGCAGTACTTC
CASSQDQWGGYEQYF
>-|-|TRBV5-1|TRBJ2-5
TGCGCCAGCAGCTTGGTGGGGGTTGGAGGGCCTCAAGAGACCCAGTACTTC
CASSLVGVGGPQETQYF
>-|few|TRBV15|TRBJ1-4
TGTGCCACCAGCAGCCCCGGACGGAGGGAGGGGAAACTGTTTTTT
CATSSPGRREGKLFF
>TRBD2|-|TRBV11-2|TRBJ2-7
TGTGCCAGCAGCATCCGGGAGGCCGATCCTCCCTACGAGCAGTACTTC
CASSIREADPPYEQYF
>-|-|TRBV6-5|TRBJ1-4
TGTGCCAGCAGGGGGGGTAATGAAAAACTGTTTTTT
CASRGGNEKLFF
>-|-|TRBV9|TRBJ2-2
TGTGCCAGCAGCGTAGTAGCCGAGACGAACACCGGGGAGCTGTTTTTT
CASSVVAETNTGELFF
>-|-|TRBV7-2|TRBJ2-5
TGTGCCAGCAGCCCCGGGACTCTTGGGGAGACCCAGTACTTC
CASSPGTLGETQYF
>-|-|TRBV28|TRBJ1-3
TGTGCCAGCAGTCCAAACATCCTCTCTGGAAACACCATATATTTT
CASSPNILSGNTIYF
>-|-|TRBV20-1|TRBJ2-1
TGCAGTGCTCCTAAATACAATGAGCAGTTCTTC
CSAPKYNEQFF
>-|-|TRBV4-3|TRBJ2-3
TGCGCCAGCAGCCCGAAGCCAGGAGATACGCAGTATTTT
CASSPKPGDTQYF
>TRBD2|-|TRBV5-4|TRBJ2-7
TGTGCCAGCAGCCCCCGTGGGGGGGAAAACGAGCAGTACTTC
CASSPRGGENEQYF
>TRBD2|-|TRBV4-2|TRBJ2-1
TGTGCCAGCAGCCAAGGTGGGCGGGAGGGGAACAATGAGCAGTTCTTC
CASSQGGREGNNEQFF
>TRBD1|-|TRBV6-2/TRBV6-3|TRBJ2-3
TGTGCCAGCAGCCTTGGACAGGGTAGAGATACGCAGTATTTT
CASSLGQGRDTQYF
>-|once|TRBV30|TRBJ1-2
TGTGCCCATGCGGCGAGTTTTGGCTACACCTTC
CAHAASFGYTF
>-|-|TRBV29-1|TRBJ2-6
TGCAGCGTTGCGTTCTCTGGGGCCAACGTCCTGACTTTC
CSVAFSGANVLTF
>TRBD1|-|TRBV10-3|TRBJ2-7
TGTGCCAGCGGCCGATGGGACAGGGGTCTCTACGAGCAGTACTTC
CASGRWDRGLYEQYF
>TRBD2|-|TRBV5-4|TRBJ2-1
TGTGCCACCTCCCCCGGGACTAGCCCTCCCAATGAGCAGTTCTTC
CATSPGTSPPNEQFF
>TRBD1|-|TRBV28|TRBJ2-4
TGTGCCAGCAGTTCGGGACAGGGTTACATTCAGTACTTC
CASSSGQGYIQYF
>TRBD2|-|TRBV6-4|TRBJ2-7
TGTGCCAGCAGTCCTAGCGGGGGAGACTACGAGCAGTACTTC
CASSPSGGDYEQYF
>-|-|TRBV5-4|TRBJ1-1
TGTGCCAGCAGCACCACAGACACTGAAGCTTTCTTT
CASSTTDTEAFF
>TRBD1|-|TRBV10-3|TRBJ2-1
TGTGCCATCAGATCAGGGGGCAGGTACAATGAGCAGTTCTTC
CAIRSGGRYNEQFF
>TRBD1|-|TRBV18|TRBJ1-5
TGTGCCAGCTCACCGGAGAGAACAGGGGTAATTAATCAGCCCCAGCATTTT
CASSPERTGVINQPQHF
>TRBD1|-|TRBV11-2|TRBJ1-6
TGTGCCAGCAGCTTAGGAGGGGACAGGAGCTCCTATAATTCACCCCTCCACTTT
CASSLGGDRSSYNSPLHF
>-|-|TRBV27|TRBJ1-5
TGTGCCAGCAGTTTCAGGGGACAGCCCCAGCATTTT
CASSFRGQPQHF
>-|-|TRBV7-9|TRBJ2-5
TGTGCCAGCAGCTTGCTAATCAGGGGACAAGAGACCCAGTACTTC
CASSLLIRGQETQYF
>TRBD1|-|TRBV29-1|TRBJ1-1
TGCAGCGTCTCAGGGGGCAGGACTGAAGCTTTCTTT
CSVSGGRTEAFF
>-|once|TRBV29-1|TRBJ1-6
TGCAGCGCTTCATGGGGGGAGGGTTCACCCCTCCACTTT
CSASWGEGSPLHF